This passage covers 6 T cell receptor beta chains from one sample sequenced in a study of identical twins. TCRdb passed the 5' RACE reads through MiXCR, listing each CDR3 protein once. The sample has about 890,000 distinct CDR3 sequences, about 12% seen once; the top ten hold about 1.5%. These data were also filed under a second study, of yellow fever vaccine responses in identical twins.

The material sequenced was PBMCs. The receptor set was obtained from a woman between 18 and 29 years old in good health.

This clonotype has only a few counts. This chain uses TRBV4-2 with TRBJ2-7; 9 bases line up with TRBD2. The CDR3 runs to 15 residues. CDR1 and CDR2 from the germline V gene are LGHNA and YNFKEQ. V dropped 4 bases and J dropped 4; count of bases not matched to a gene: 8. The CDR3 DNA reads as TGTGCCAGCAGCCGCCGACTAGCGGAGATTTACGAGCAGTACTTC. Its protein product is CASSRRLAEIYEQYF.

This clonotype was counted a few times. This chain links TRBV3-1 with TRBJ1-1; no clear D gene. V lost 4 bases and J lost 3, with 9 bases in between. Germline lookup yields CDR1 LGHDT and CDR2 YNNKEL (reference sequence). The CDR3 is made up of 13 amino acids. The CDR3: CASSPGTYTEAFF. DNA for the CDR3: TGTGCCAGCAGCCCGGGCACGTACACTGAAGCTTTCTTT.

The chain couples TRBV4-1 to TRBJ1-1; perhaps TRBD1 as D (6 bases). The CDR3 length is 16 residues. Deletions cut 0 bases from V and 1 base from J, with 12 bases between. The germline V gene encodes CDR1 MGHRA and CDR2 YSYEKL. DNA of the CDR3: TGCGCCAGCAGCCAAGATGCGGGGGCGAAGAACACTGAAGCTTTCTTT. This gives the protein CASSQDAGAKNTEAFF.

This clonotype was detected a few times. The chain couples TRBV25-1 to TRBJ2-1; 11 bases match TRBD1. The V and J ends lost 7 bases and 9 bases, in that order; junction bases with no gene match: 5. Germline lookup yields CDR1 MGHDK and CDR2 SYGVNS. The CDR3 is 13 amino acids. The DNA for the CDR3 is TGTGCCAGCACCCTGGACAGGGGGCTTGAGCAGTTCTTC. This sequence encodes CASTLDRGLEQFF.

Ten or more counts support this clonotype. The chain carries TRBV12-3 or TRBV12-4 and TRBJ2-5; 7 bases map to TRBD2. V dropped 1 base and J dropped 3; count of bases not matched to a gene: 8. This CDR3 comprises 16 residues. CDR3 loop: CASSLGLGGIEETQYF. Here the CDR3 DNA reads TGTGCCAGCAGTTTAGGTCTGGGAGGGATAGAAGAGACCCAGTACTTC.

The chain employs TRBV27 and TRBJ2-3; TRBD1 agrees at 9 bases. Germline trimming cut 7 bases from V and 9 bases from J; bases unmatched to any gene: 8. The CDR3 extends over 13 amino acids. The germline V gene has CDR1 MNHEY and CDR2 SMNVEV (reference sequence). The CDR3 DNA reads as TGTGCCAGCAAATTCTCGGGACAGGGAACGCAGTATTTT. Translation gives CASKFSGQGTQYF.